This TCR beta chain derives from a study of CD39 and CD103 CD8 tumor-infiltrating T cells. DNA input per subset was roughly 9,000 to 110,000 sorted cells. Profiled with immunoSEQ multiplex PCR; TCRdb holds only in-frame clones, not every one. The sample gives several thousand clones, around two thirds of which show up once; about three fifths is in the top ten. In its sample, this clone was seen a few times. Sorted memory CD8 cells were CD8+CD4-CD45RA-, regardless of CCR7. This clonotype originated in a human donor with head and neck squamous cell carcinoma. Specimen: CD8+ T cells sorted from blood. The subset was: total memory CD8 T cells (CD45RA-CCR7+/-) from blood or uninvolved lymph node.

CDR3 sequence: CASNSIITEAFF. Written as DNA, the CDR3 is TGTGCCAGTAATTCCATCATTACTGAAGCTTTCTTT. This chain joins TRBV19 and TRBJ1-1; no reliable D call. Deletions cut 7 bases from V and 5 bases from J, with 11 bases between. The CDR3 is made up of 12 amino acids. Germline CDR1 is LNHDA and CDR2 is SQIVND (reference sequence).